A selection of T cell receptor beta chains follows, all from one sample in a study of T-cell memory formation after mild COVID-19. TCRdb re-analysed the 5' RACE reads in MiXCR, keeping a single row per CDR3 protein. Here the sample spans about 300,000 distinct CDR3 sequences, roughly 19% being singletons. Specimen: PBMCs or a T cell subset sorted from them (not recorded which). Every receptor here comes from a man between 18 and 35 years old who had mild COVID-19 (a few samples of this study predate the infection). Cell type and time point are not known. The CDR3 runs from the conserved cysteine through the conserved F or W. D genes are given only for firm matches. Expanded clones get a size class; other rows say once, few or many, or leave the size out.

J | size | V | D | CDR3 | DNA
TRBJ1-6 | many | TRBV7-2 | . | CASSLGWSSPLHF | TGTGCCAGCAGCTTAGGGTGGAGCTCACCCCTCCACTTT
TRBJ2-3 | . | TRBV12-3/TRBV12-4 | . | CASSLAGGAGPTDTQYF | TGTGCCAGCAGTTTGGCTGGGGGAGCGGGCCCCACAGATACGCAGTATTTT
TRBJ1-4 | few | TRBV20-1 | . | CSARDALNEKLFF | TGCAGTGCTAGAGACGCCCTTAATGAAAAACTGTTTTTT
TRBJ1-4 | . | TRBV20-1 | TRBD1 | CSASGPGTVADEKLFF | TGCAGTGCTAGCGGCCCCGGGACAGTGGCGGACGAAAAACTGTTTTTT
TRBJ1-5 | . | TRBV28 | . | CASSLFSNSNQPQHF | TGTGCCAGCAGTTTGTTCTCCAATAGCAATCAGCCCCAGCATTTT
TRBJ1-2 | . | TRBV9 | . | CASSKQGWGYTF | TGTGCCAGCAGTAAACAGGGCTGGGGCTACACCTTC
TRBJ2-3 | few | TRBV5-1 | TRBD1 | CASSYDRGGTDTQYF | TGCGCCAGCAGCTATGACAGGGGAGGCACAGATACGCAGTATTTT
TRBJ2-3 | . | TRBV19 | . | CASSIGHSSTDTQYF | TGTGCCAGTAGTATAGGGCACAGTAGCACAGATACGCAGTATTTT
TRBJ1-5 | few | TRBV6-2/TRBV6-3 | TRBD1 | CASSHRDRGGQPQHF | TGTGCCAGCAGTCACCGGGACAGGGGTGGTCAGCCCCAGCATTTT
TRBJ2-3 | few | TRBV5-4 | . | CASTQQGTARTQYF | TGTGCCAGCACCCAGCAAGGGACGGCCCGTACGCAGTATTTT
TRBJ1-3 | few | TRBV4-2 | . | CASSQQQISGNTIYF | TGTGCCAGCAGCCAACAGCAGATATCTGGAAACACCATATATTTT
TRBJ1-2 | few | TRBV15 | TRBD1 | CATSRDRGQVDGYTF | TGTGCCACCAGCAGGGACAGGGGGCAAGTGGATGGCTACACCTTC
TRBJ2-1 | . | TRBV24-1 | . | CATSDYGNNEQFF | TGTGCCACCAGTGATTACGGGAACAATGAGCAGTTCTTC
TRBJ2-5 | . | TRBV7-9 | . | CATRGVSETQYF | TGTGCCACCCGAGGGGTTTCGGAGACCCAGTACTTC
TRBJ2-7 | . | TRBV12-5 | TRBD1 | CASGPGTGVIEQYF | TGTGCTAGTGGTCCCGGGACAGGGGTCATAGAGCAGTACTTC
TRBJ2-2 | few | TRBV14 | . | CASSPDARELFF | TGTGCCAGCAGCCCAGACGCCCGGGAGCTGTTTTTT
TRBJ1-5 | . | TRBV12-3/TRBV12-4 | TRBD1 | CASSTGDVGQPQHF | TGTGCCAGCAGTACAGGGGATGTGGGTCAGCCCCAGCATTTT
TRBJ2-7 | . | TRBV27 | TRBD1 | CASSPAGTAWDEQYF | TGTGCCAGCTCCCCGGCCGGGACAGCCTGGGACGAGCAGTACTTC
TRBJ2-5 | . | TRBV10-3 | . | CAISAQGGFQETQYF | TGTGCCATCAGTGCGCAGGGGGGATTCCAAGAGACCCAGTACTTC
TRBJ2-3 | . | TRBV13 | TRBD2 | CASSLSGGAQDTQYF | TGTGCCAGCAGTCTATCGGGGGGGGCCCAAGATACGCAGTATTTT
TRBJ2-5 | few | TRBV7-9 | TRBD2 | CASSLKGLYETQYF | TGTGCCAGCAGCTTAAAGGGACTATATGAGACCCAGTACTTC
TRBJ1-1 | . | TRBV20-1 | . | CSATEGTTEAFF | TGCAGTGCTACGGAGGGGACCACTGAAGCTTTCTTT
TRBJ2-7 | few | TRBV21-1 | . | CASSLNTGDEQYF | TGTGCCAGCAGCTTAAATACAGGAGACGAGCAGTACTTC
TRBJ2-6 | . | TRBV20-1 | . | CSAFRGGEYSGANVLTF | TGCAGTGCGTTCCGTGGGGGAGAATACTCTGGGGCCAACGTCCTGACTTTC
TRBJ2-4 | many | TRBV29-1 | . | CSVEEIAGNIQYF | TGCAGCGTTGAAGAAATCGCCGGGAACATTCAGTACTTC
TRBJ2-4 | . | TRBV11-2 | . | CASSLAGVAKNIQYF | TGTGCCAGCAGCTTAGCGGGGGTGGCCAAAAACATTCAGTACTTC
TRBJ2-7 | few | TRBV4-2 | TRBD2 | CASSPGLAGGEQYF | TGTGCCAGCAGCCCGGGACTAGCGGGGGGCGAGCAGTACTTC
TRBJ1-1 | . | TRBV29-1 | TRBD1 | CSVDPGQGTEAFF | TGCAGCGTTGACCCGGGACAGGGGACTGAAGCTTTCTTT
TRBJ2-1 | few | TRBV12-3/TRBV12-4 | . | CASSLSLYNEQFF | TGTGCCAGCAGTTTAAGTCTATACAATGAGCAGTTCTTC
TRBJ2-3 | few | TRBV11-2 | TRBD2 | CASTRGGTDTQYF | TGTGCCAGCACCCGGGGGGGCACAGATACGCAGTATTTT
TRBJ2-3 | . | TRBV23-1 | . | CASGFCLEDRSFTDTQYF | TGCGCCAGCGGTTTCTGCCTGGAAGACAGGTCCTTCACAGATACGCAGTATTTT
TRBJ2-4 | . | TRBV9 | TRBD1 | CASSPGTVAKNIQYF | TGTGCCAGCAGCCCCGGGACAGTAGCCAAAAACATTCAGTACTTC
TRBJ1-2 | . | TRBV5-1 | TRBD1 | CASSSGQGHGYTF | TGCGCCAGCAGCTCCGGACAGGGCCATGGCTACACCTTC
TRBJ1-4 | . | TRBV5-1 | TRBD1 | CASSRRQGQEKLFF | TGCGCCAGCAGCCGCAGACAGGGACAAGAAAAACTGTTTTTT
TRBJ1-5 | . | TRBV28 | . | CASSLVQSGRWYQPQHF | TGTGCCAGCAGTTTGGTCCAGTCAGGGCGCTGGTATCAGCCCCAGCATTTT
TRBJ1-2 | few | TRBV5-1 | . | CASSSREGNSRDGYTF | TGCGCCAGCAGCTCCCGCGAGGGGAATAGTCGAGATGGCTACACCTTC
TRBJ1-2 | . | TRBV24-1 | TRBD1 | CATPRGQVANYGYTF | TGTGCCACCCCCCGCGGACAGGTAGCTAACTATGGCTACACCTTC
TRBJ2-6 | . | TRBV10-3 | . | CAISESRTGKANVLTF | TGTGCCATCAGTGAGTCCCGGACGGGTAAGGCCAACGTCCTGACTTTC
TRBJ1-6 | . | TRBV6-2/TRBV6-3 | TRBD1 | CASSYATGTVFSPLHF | TGTGCCAGCAGTTACGCGACAGGGACGGTATTTTCACCCCTCCACTTT
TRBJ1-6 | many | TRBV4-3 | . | CASSQRDGGRSPLHF | TGCGCCAGCAGCCAAAGGGATGGGGGTCGGTCACCCCTCCACTTT